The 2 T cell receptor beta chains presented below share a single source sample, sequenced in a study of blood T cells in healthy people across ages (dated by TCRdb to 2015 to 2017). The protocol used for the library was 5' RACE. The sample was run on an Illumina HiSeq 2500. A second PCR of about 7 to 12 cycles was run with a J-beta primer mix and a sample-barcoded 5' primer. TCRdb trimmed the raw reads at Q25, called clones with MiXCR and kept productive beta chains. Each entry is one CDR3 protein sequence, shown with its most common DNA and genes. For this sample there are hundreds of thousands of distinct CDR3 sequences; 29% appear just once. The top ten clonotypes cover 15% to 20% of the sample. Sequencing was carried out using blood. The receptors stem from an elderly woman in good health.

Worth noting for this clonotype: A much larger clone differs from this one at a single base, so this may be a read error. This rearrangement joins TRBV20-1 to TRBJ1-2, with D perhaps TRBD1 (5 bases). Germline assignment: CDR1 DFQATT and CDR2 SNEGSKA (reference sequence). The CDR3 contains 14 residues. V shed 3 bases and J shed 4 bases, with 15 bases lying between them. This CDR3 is CSARTPGQPYGYTF. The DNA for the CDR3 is TGCAGTGCTAGGACGCCGGGGCAGCCCTATGGCTACACCTTC.

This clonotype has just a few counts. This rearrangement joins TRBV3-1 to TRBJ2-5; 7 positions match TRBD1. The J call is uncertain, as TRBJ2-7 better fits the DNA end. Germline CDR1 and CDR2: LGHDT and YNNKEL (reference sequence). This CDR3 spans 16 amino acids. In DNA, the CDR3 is TGTGCCAGCAGCCACGAAATTAGACAGGGTGGCTACGAGCAGTACTTC. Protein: CASSHEIRQGGYEQYF.